One T cell receptor (beta chain) is described in this entry. What it binds is not known. Individual cDNA molecules each carried unique molecular identifiers attached by the library. TCRdb reanalysed the RACE reads using MiXCR and keeps one entry per CDR3 protein. The table lists more than 250,000 distinct CDR3 sequences, about 8.1% of them singletons, with approximately 2.2% in the top ten. The source of the sample is a study of human T cells and chemical hapten exposure. Study-wide results and limits: Donors were affected by alopecia, so their immune reaction might vary from that of healthy individuals. Controls had significantly fewer large CDR3 similarity clusters than were formed by expanded TCRs.

Germline CDR1 and CDR2: GTSNPN and SVGIG (reference sequence). The junction had 10 bases not matched to a gene; V was cut back by 5 bases and J by 4 bases. There are 14 residues in the CDR3. Time point in this sample: pre-sensitization, week 0. Treatment specified: therapeutic diphenylcyclopropenone sensitization with weekly scalp DPC. Unfractionated whole blood yielded the extracted total RNA. Material: whole blood, obtained in connection with sensitization to the hapten diphenylcyclopropenone (DPC). This TCR derives from a woman aged 40 to 55 with alopecia areata. Some clones in this sample may be carry-over from other donors' samples. This sequence joins TRBV30 and TRBJ2-7, with 8 nucleotides matching TRBD2. The CDR3 nucleotides are TGTGCCTGGGAGGCCAGCGGGAGCCAGTACGAGCAGTACTTC. Its translation: CAWEASGSQYEQYF.